Listed here are 32 T cell receptor beta chains from one sample, sequenced in a study of blood T cell repertoires in COVID-19. Sequencing was performed with immunoSEQ multiplex PCR; in TCRdb, only in-frame clones are kept and a portion is missing. This table holds 250,000 to 350,000 clones, 80% to 90% found once. Sequencing was performed on peripheral blood. The receptors originated from a woman aged 50 to 60 who had recovered from COVID-19.

V gene TRBV5-4 combines with J gene TRBJ1-1; D remains unclear. Per germline, CDR1 SGHNT and CDR2 YYREEE (reference sequence). The V end was cut by 5 bases, the J end by 1 base, with 6 bases between. This CDR3 is built from 12 residues. The CDR3, as DNA: TGTGCCAGCAGTCCCTGGAACACTGAAGCTTTCTTT. It yields the protein CASSPWNTEAFF. The variable domain in full, with the rest retrieved from reference TRBV5-4 and TRBJ1-1, is ETGVTQSPTHLIKTRGQQVTLRCSSQSGHNTVSWYQQALGQGPQFIFQYYREEENGRGNFPPRFSGLQFPNYSSELNVNALELDDSALYLCASSPWNTEAFFGQGTRLTVV.

The chain joins TRBV5-8 to TRBJ2-3, with 8 positions matching TRBD2. Losses at the gene ends were 0 bases for V and 4 bases for J; bases not matched to a gene: 1. The CDR3 runs to 14 residues. CDR1 and CDR2 (germline): SGHTS, YDEGEE. In nucleotides, the CDR3 is TGTGCCAGCAGCTTGGCACTAGCGGCAGATACGCAGTATTTT. Translation: CASSLALAADTQYF.

This clone was picked up a small number of times. The chain couples TRBV20-1 to TRBJ1-5; D is uncertain. The CDR3 sequence is 11 residues long. Germline-derived CDR1 and CDR2 are DFQATT and SNEGSKA (reference sequence). Trimming cost V 3 bases and J 8 bases, with 8 bases left between them. The CDR3 sequence: CSASREEPQHF. The CDR3 coding sequence is TGCAGTGCTAGCCGGGAGGAGCCCCAGCATTTT.

The V call is TRBV27, the J call TRBJ2-7; D may be TRBD1 (6 bases). Looked up from germline, CDR1 is MNHEY and CDR2 is SMNVEV (reference sequence). The CDR3 sequence is 13 residues long. Between the trimmed V and J ends, which lost 5 bases and 3 bases, there was a span of 11 bases. The CDR3: CASSAGTNYEQYF. The CDR3 nucleotides are TGTGCCAGCAGTGCCGGGACAAACTACGAGCAGTACTTC.

The gene calls are TRBV6-1 and TRBJ1-6, with D unresolved. Germline V lookup: CDR1 MNHNS, CDR2 SASEGT. The CDR3 has 18 amino acids. V gave up 0 bases and J gave up 1 base, with 13 bases separating them. The DNA for the CDR3 is TGTGCCAGCAGTGAAGCGCTTCAGGCACCTTCCTATAATTCACCCCTCCACTTT. It is translated as CASSEALQAPSYNSPLHF.

This chain joins TRBV5-4 and TRBJ2-5; 7 bases are a match to TRBD2. J lost 3 bases, V lost 3 bases, and 8 bases had no gene match. There are 15 residues in the CDR3. CDR1 and CDR2 (germline): SGHNT, YYREEE (reference sequence). Written as DNA, the CDR3 is TGTGCCAGCAGCTCGTCAAGAGGGAGGGAAGAGACCCAGTACTTC. Its translation: CASSSSRGREETQYF. The whole variable domain, remainder taken from reference TRBV5-4 and TRBJ2-5, is ETGVTQSPTHLIKTRGQQVTLRCSSQSGHNTVSWYQQALGQGPQFIFQYYREEENGRGNFPPRFSGLQFPNYSSELNVNALELDDSALYLCASSSSRGREETQYFGPGTRLLVL.

V gene TRBV4-3 combines with J gene TRBJ2-1; the match to TRBD2 covers 8 bases. Germline V gene data show CDR1 as LGHNA and CDR2 as YSLEER. The length of the CDR3 is 17 residues. V lost 1 base and J lost 4; bases outside the gene matches: 9. In DNA, the CDR3 is TGCGCCAGCAGCCAAGTTCATGTACTAGCGGAATACAATGAGCAGTTCTTC. Translating it yields CASSQVHVLAEYNEQFF.

This chain links TRBV30 with TRBJ1-5, with TRBD1 as a possible D gene (6 bases). The CDR3 is 13 residues long. Germline loops: CDR1 GTSNPN, CDR2 SVGIG (reference sequence). Trimming left V 7 bases short and J 0 bases short, with 10 bases between. The CDR3 bases are TGTGCCTTTGGACAGCATAGCAATCAGCCCCAGCATTTT. Translation gives CAFGQHSNQPQHF.

This clone was observed a few times. The rearrangement joins TRBV6-5 to TRBJ2-7; unclear D gene. The V end lost 0 bases, the J end lost 1 base, and 7 bases lay between the germline ends. Germline V lookup: CDR1 MNHEY, CDR2 SVGAGI. The CDR3 runs 14 residues. The CDR3 DNA is TGTGCCAGCAGTTACTCCCCGGAGTCCTACGAGCAGTACTTC. This encodes CASSYSPESYEQYF.

The chain uses TRBV6-6 and TRBJ2-7; 8 bases agree with TRBD1. This CDR3 contains 15 residues. The J segment lost 4 bases and the V segment lost 5 bases, leaving 10 bases of the junction unmatched. Germline CDR1 reads MNHNY; CDR2 reads SVGAGI (reference sequence). CDR3 sequence reads: CASSPTQGAEYEQYF. CDR3 nucleotide sequence: TGTGCCAGCAGTCCTACCCAGGGGGCAGAGTACGAGCAGTACTTC.

The chain recombines TRBV20-1 with TRBJ1-5; D remains ambiguous. There are 12 residues in the CDR3. Germline V gives CDR1 DFQATT, CDR2 SNEGSKA (reference sequence). The ends were cut back, 3 bases at V and 4 bases at J, with 7 bases in the middle. CDR3 DNA: TGCAGTGCTAGTTTTCATAATCAGCCCCAGCATTTT. Translation: CSASFHNQPQHF.

The chain carries TRBV5-4 and TRBJ1-2; TRBD1 matches at 11 bases. The germline CDR1 and CDR2 sequences are SGHNT and YYREEE (reference sequence). The V segment lost 4 bases and the J segment 8 bases; nucleotides outside the gene matches: 13. The CDR3 is made up of 16 amino acids. The CDR3: CASSKTGTGGGQGYTF. The DNA of the CDR3 is TGTGCCAGCAGCAAGACCGGGACAGGGGGGGGACAAGGCTACACCTTC.

V usage is TRBV7-8 and J usage is TRBJ2-1; 9 bases line up with TRBD1. Germline CDR1 and CDR2: SGHVS and FQNEAQ. The CDR3 sequence is 21 residues long. The V segment lost 2 bases and the J segment 6 bases; nucleotides outside the gene matches: 23. Written as DNA, the CDR3 is TGTGCCAGCAGCTTATTTTTGGCGTTTGGGGGGGCCGGGACAGGGATCAATGAGCAGTTCTTC. It is translated as CASSLFLAFGGAGTGINEQFF.

Here the CDR3 DNA reads TGTGCCAGCAGTACAACCGGGACAGGGAATAACTATGGCTACACCTTC. Amino acids: CASSTTGTGNNYGYTF. This chain uses TRBV6-6 with TRBJ1-2; 9 bases line up with TRBD1. Unmatched junction bases numbered 8, after V lost 5 bases and J lost 1 base. The CDR3 loop spans 16 amino acids. The germline V gene encodes CDR1 MNHNY and CDR2 SVGAGI (reference sequence).

This clone was counted a few times. CDR3 residues: CASSFPVFNQPQHF. In DNA form, the CDR3 reads TGTGCCAGCAGTTTCCCAGTTTTTAATCAGCCCCAGCATTTT. The genes are TRBV11-3 and TRBJ1-5; D ambiguous. Germline-derived CDR1 and CDR2 are SGHNT and YENEEA. This CDR3 has 14 residues. V gave up 6 bases and J gave up 4 bases, with 13 bases separating them.

CDR3 nucleotide sequence: TGTGCCAGCAGCTTGGGACAGCTCAGCTCCTACGAGCAGTACTTC. This encodes CASSLGQLSSYEQYF. The chain combines TRBV6-5 with TRBJ2-7; 7 nucleotides line up with TRBD1. V was pared by 6 bases and J by 0 bases, with 8 bases of the junction left unmatched. The CDR3 has 15 amino acids. Germline CDR1 and CDR2: MNHEY and SVGAGI.

Concerning this clone: Distinct nucleotide sequences in the sample also encode this CDR3. The V gene is TRBV18, the J gene TRBJ1-5; tentative D call: TRBD1 (5 bases). This CDR3 is 14 amino acids long. The V gene's germline CDR1 is KGHSH and CDR2 LQKENI. V was pared by 3 bases and J by 1 base, with 7 bases between. The CDR3 here is CASSPGGSNQPQHF. In nucleotides, the CDR3 is TGTGCCAGCTCACCGGGGGGGAGCAATCAGCCCCAGCATTTT.

The chain is built from TRBV6-6 and TRBJ1-1, with D unclear. Trimming shortened V by 4 bases and J by 5 bases, and 11 bases separated the two germline ends. The CDR3 runs to 13 residues. Germline CDR1 MNHNY, CDR2 SVGAGI (reference sequence). CDR3 sequence: CASSSGSGTEAFF. The CDR3 bases are TGTGCCAGCAGTTCCGGGAGCGGGACTGAAGCTTTCTTT.

CDR3 region: CATSDPGGANTGELFF. In nucleotides, the CDR3 is TGTGCCACCAGTGATCCAGGGGGCGCGAACACCGGGGAGCTGTTTTTT. This chain uses TRBV24-1 with TRBJ2-2; 8 bases line up with TRBD1. After removal of 3 bases from V and 0 bases from J, the junction contained 2 bases not matched to a gene. The CDR3 is 16 amino acids. CDR1 KGHDR and CDR2 SFDVKD come from the germline V gene.

This chain joins TRBV6-1 and TRBJ2-1; D gene unclear. V lost 2 bases to trimming and J lost 14 bases, with 13 bases between them. The V gene's germline CDR1 is MNHNS and CDR2 SASEGT. The CDR3 loop spans 12 amino acids. CDR3 nucleotides: TGTGCCAGCAGTGAAAGTGGGCTGGGTGAGTTCTTC. Amino acid sequence: CASSESGLGEFF.

The rearrangement joins TRBV7-9 to TRBJ2-7; tentatively, D is TRBD1 (6 bases). The V and J ends lost 6 bases and 2 bases respectively, with 11 bases between them. The CDR3 has 13 residues. CDR1 and CDR2 (germline): SEHNR, FQNEAQ (reference sequence). This CDR3 reads CASRSTGTYEQYF. The DNA of the CDR3 is TGTGCCAGCAGATCGACAGGAACCTACGAGCAGTACTTC.

This clone is a singleton in its sample. This sequence joins TRBV20-1 and TRBJ2-7; 8 bases match TRBD2. Germline values: CDR1 DFQATT, CDR2 SNEGSKA (reference sequence). The CDR3 is 14 residues long. With V trimmed by 3 bases and J by 2 bases, 6 bases remained unmatched. The CDR3 is CSASVGSGTYEQYF. CDR3 DNA sequence: TGCAGTGCTAGTGTAGGTAGCGGGACCTACGAGCAGTACTTC.

The chain recombines TRBV5-1 with TRBJ1-4; 11 bases are a match to TRBD1. The CDR3 totals 15 residues. CDR1 and CDR2 (germline): SGHRS, YFSETQ. The junction had 6 bases not matched to a gene; V was cut back by 4 bases and J by 7 bases. CDR3 DNA: TGCGCCAGCAGCAACCGGACAGGGGGCGGTGAAAAACTGTTTTTT. Its protein is CASSNRTGGGEKLFF. The variable domain in full, with the rest retrieved from reference TRBV5-1 and TRBJ1-4, is KAGVTQTPRYLIKTRGQQVTLSCSPISGHRSVSWYQQTPGQGLQFLFEYFSETQRNKGNFPGRFSGRQFSNSRSEMNVSTLELGDSALYLCASSNRTGGGEKLFFGSGTQLSVL.

The V and J genes are TRBV18 and TRBJ2-1; 8 bases are a match to TRBD2. This CDR3 has 12 residues. Germline CDR1 KGHSH, CDR2 LQKENI. V gave up 3 bases and J gave up 8 bases; unmatched junction bases: 0. DNA for the CDR3: TGTGCCAGCTCACCCGGGGGGGATGAGCAGTTCTTC. It is translated as CASSPGGDEQFF.

This chain connects TRBV6-5 to TRBJ2-3; no reliable D call. This CDR3 contains 14 residues. Trimming shortened V by 2 bases and J by 4 bases, and 10 bases separated the two germline ends. Germline V gene sequence: CDR1 MNHEY, CDR2 SVGAGI. For the CDR3, the DNA is TGTGCCAGCAGTTACCTGACATCTTCAGATACGCAGTATTTT. It encodes CASSYLTSSDTQYF.

This rearrangement joins TRBV7-2 to TRBJ2-7, with a possible D match to TRBD2 (6 bases). Germline CDR1 and CDR2: SGHTA and FQGNSA. The CDR3 runs 15 residues. V lost 5 bases to trimming and J lost 3 bases, with 17 bases between them. In DNA form, the CDR3 reads TGTGCCAGCAGCCCCTTTAGCGGAGCACACTACGAGCAGTACTTC. Translating it yields CASSPFSGAHYEQYF.

This chain links TRBV5-4 with TRBJ1-2; D is unresolved. The CDR3 runs 15 residues. Trimming stripped 1 base from V and 3 bases from J, with 13 bases between. CDR1 is SGHNT and CDR2 is YYREEE in the germline V gene (reference sequence). The CDR3: CASSLSASEYYGYTF. For the CDR3, the DNA is TGTGCCAGCAGCTTGTCGGCCAGCGAGTACTATGGCTACACCTTC.

The chain couples TRBV7-9 to TRBJ2-7; no clear D gene. V was pared by 4 bases and J by 4 bases, with 5 bases between. The CDR3 consists of 11 residues. The V gene's germline CDR1 is SEHNR and CDR2 FQNEAQ (reference sequence). The CDR3 here is CASSSIYEQYF. The CDR3 DNA is TGTGCCAGCAGCTCCATTTACGAGCAGTACTTC.

The gene calls are TRBV5-4 and TRBJ2-5; a weak D match, TRBD2 (6 bases). This CDR3 is 15 amino acids long. V lost 0 bases to trimming and J lost 2 bases, with 11 bases between them. Germline CDR1 is SGHNT and CDR2 is YYREEE (reference sequence). CDR3 bases: TGTGCCAGCAGCTTGGTGCCTAGCGCACAAGAGACCCAGTACTTC. It specifies CASSLVPSAQETQYF.

This clone was detected only once. This chain joins TRBV28 and TRBJ2-5; D uncertain. The CDR3 is made up of 12 amino acids. CDR1 MDHEN and CDR2 SYDVKM come from the germline V gene. V was pared by 7 bases and J by 4 bases, with 10 bases between. CDR3 protein: CASNQLLETQYF. CDR3 DNA: TGTGCCAGCAATCAACTCTTAGAGACCCAGTACTTC.

The V and J genes are TRBV7-8 and TRBJ1-6; 7 bases are a match to TRBD1. Germline CDR1 and CDR2: SGHVS and FQNEAQ. The trim removed 3 bases at V and 5 bases at J, leaving 4 bases unmatched. CDR3 length: 15 residues. Here the CDR3 DNA reads TGTGCCAGCAGCTTGGGACAGCACAATAATTCACCCCTCCACTTT. It codes for CASSLGQHNNSPLHF.

J is TRBJ1-2 and V is TRBV5-5; tentative D call: TRBD1 (6 bases). Trimming pared 0 bases from V and 5 bases from J, leaving 14 bases between. This CDR3 region has 15 residues. Germline V CDR1 and CDR2: SGHKS, YYEKEE (reference sequence). In DNA, the CDR3 is TGTGCCAGCAGCTTGGCCACCGGGACATCTTATGGCTACACCTTC. As protein: CASSLATGTSYGYTF. The whole variable domain, filled in from reference TRBV5-5 and TRBJ1-2, reads DAGVTQSPTHLIKTRGQQVTLRCSPISGHKSVSWYQQVLGQGPQFIFQYYEKEERGRGNFPDRFSARQFPNYSSELNVNALLLGDSALYLCASSLATGTSYGYTFGSGTRLTVV.